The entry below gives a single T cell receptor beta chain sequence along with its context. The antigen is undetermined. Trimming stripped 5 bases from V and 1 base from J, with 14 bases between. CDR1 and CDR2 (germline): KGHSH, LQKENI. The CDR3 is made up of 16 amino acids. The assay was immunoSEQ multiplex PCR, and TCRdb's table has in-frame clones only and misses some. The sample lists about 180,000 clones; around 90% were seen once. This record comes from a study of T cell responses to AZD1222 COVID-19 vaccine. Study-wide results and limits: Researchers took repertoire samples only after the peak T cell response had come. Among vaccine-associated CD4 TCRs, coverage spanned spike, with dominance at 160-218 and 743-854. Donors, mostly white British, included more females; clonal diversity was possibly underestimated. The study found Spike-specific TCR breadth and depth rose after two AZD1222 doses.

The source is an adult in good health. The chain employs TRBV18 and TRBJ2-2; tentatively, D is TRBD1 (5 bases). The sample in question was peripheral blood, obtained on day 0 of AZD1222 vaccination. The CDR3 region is CASSKQALGNTGELFF. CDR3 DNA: TGTGCCAGCTCAAAACAGGCGCTAGGGAACACCGGGGAGCTGTTTTTT.